This record looks at one T cell receptor (beta chain) sequence and its context. Germline values: CDR1 ENHRY, CDR2 SYGVKD. The CDR3 sequence is 12 residues long. Trimming took 8 bases from V and 5 from J; bases not matched to a gene: 1. The data derive from a study of blood T cell repertoires in COVID-19. Study at large: Sites in the United States, Italy and Spain provided acute and convalescent COVID-19 samples. From T cells, B-cell-depleted T cells, or PBMCs came the material, which was cDNA or gDNA.

In the original processing: Quantification of nucleated cells was approximated via reference gene primer amplification. Assay: immunoSEQ multiplex PCR; the TCRdb copy retains only in-frame clones and omits some. For V, J and clone size, that table is used; D and trimming come from the DNA. This table has 150,000 to 200,000 clones, around 82% appearing once. The source of this sequence is a man between 60 and 75 years old who had recovered from COVID-19. The sequencing sample was made of peripheral blood. This chain joins TRBV10-3 and TRBJ2-1, with 9 bases matching TRBD1. Here the CDR3 reads CAIGTGNNEQFF. The CDR3 bases are TGTGCCATCGGGACAGGGAACAATGAGCAGTTCTTC.